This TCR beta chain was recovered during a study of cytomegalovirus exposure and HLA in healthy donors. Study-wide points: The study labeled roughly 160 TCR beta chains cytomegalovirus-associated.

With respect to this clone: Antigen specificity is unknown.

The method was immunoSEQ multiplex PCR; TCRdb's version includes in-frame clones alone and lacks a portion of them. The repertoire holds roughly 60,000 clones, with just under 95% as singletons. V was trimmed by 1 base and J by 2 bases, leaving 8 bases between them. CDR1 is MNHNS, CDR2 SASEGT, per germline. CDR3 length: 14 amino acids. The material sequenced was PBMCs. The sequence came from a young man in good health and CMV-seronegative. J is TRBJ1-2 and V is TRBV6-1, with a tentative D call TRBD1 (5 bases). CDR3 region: CASSEVGANYGYTF. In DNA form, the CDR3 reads TGTGCCAGCAGTGAAGTTGGGGCCAACTATGGCTACACCTTC.